These T cell receptor beta chains were read from a single sample in a study of cytomegalovirus exposure and HLA in healthy donors. Profiling relied on immunoSEQ multiplex PCR, and the TCRdb table lists in-frame clones only, not all of them. Here the sample spans 100,000 to 150,000 clones, about four fifths being singletons. The specimen was PBMCs. These receptors were collected from a woman in her thirties or forties in good health and CMV-seropositive. Both conserved end residues are trimmed from each CDR3. Fields, in order: D gene, J gene, V gene, CDR3 protein. A D gene is named only where the DNA matches it firmly.

- TRBJ1-2 TRBV28 ASSRPEVGGQGYT
TRBD2 TRBJ2-1 TRBV30 AWSGLAVYNEQF
- TRBJ1-5 TRBV19 ASSIRPSGSNQPQH
- TRBJ2-5 TRBV9 ASSVGTQQETQY
- TRBJ2-1 TRBV13 ASSLVADSHNEQF
TRBD2 TRBJ2-5 TRBV6-5 ASSYGVAGGRETQY
TRBD1 TRBJ2-7 TRBV15 ATSRLRDRPYEQY
- TRBJ1-1 TRBV4-2 ASSQDFGGFLMDTEAF
TRBD1 TRBJ1-1 TRBV14 ASSQEDRGNTEAF
TRBD2 TRBJ2-5 TRBV19 ASSIGGEGSGTQY
- TRBJ2-2 TRBV7-9 ASRGAGNTGELF